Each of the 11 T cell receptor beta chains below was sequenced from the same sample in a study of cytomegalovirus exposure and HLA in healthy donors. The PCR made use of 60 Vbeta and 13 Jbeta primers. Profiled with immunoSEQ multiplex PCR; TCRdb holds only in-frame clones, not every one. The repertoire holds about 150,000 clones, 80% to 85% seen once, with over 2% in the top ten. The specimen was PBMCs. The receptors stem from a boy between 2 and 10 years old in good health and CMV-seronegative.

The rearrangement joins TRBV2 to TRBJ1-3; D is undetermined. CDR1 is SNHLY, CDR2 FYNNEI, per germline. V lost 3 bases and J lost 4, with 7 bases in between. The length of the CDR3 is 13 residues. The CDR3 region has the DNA TGTGCCAGCAGTGACTACCGGGGAAACACCATATATTTT. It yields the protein CASSDYRGNTIYF.

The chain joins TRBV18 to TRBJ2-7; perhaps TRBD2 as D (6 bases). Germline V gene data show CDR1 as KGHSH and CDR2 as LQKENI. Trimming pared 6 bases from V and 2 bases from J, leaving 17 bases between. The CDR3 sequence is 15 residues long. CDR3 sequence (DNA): TGTGCCAGCTCCCCTCTTGGGGGGACCCCCTACGAGCAGTACTTC. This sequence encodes CASSPLGGTPYEQYF.

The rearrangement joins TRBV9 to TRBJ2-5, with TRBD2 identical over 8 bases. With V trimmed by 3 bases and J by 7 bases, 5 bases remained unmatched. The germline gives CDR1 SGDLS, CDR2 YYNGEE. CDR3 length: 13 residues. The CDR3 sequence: CASSAGGALTQYF. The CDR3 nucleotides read TGTGCCAGCAGCGCCGGGGGGGCCTTGACCCAGTACTTC.

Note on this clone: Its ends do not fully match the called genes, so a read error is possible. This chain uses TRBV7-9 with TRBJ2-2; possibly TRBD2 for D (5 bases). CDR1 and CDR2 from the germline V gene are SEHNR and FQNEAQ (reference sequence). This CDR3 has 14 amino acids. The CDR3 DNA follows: TGTGCCAGCAGCCCTACTAGGAACCCCGGGGAGCTGTTTTTT. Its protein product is CASSPTRNPGELFF.

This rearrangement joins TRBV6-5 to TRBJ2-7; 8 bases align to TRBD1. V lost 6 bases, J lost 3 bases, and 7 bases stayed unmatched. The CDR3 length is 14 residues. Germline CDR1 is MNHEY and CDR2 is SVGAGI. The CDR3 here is CASSPTGGLYEQYF. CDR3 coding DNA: TGTGCCAGCAGCCCAACAGGGGGACTCTACGAGCAGTACTTC.

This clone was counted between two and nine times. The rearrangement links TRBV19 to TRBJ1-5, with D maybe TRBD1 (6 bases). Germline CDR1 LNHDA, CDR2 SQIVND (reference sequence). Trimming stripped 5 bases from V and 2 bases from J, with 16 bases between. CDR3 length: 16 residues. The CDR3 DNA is TGTGCCAGTAGTGCCTGGACAGTTTCGCGCAATCAGCCCCAGCATTTT. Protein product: CASSAWTVSRNQPQHF.

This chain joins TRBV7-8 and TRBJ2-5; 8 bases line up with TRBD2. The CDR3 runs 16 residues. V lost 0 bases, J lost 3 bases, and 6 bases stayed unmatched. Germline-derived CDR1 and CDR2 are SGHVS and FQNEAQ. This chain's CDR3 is CASSLARTSGKETQYF. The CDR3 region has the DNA TGTGCCAGCAGCTTAGCGCGCACTAGCGGTAAAGAGACCCAGTACTTC.

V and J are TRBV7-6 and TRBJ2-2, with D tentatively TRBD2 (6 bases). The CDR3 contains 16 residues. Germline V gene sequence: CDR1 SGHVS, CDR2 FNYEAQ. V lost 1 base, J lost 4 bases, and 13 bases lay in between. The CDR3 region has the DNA TGTGCCAGCAGCTTAGGATCGGCTAGCGCCACCGGGGAGCTGTTTTTT. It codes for CASSLGSASATGELFF.

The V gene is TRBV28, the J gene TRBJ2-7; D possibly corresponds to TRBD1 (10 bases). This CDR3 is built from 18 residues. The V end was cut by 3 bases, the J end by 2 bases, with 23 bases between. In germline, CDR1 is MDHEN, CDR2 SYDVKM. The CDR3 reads CASSFGDRGLAGTYEQYF. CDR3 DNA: TGTGCCAGCAGTTTTGGGGACAGGGGTCTAGCGGGGACCTACGAGCAGTACTTC.

CDR3 coding DNA: TGTGCCAGCAGGCTGCAGGGGGCAGTGAACACTGAAGCTTTCTTT. Translated, it gives CASRLQGAVNTEAFF. The rearrangement uses TRBV6-5 and TRBJ1-1; 8 bases are a match to TRBD1. CDR3 size: 15 residues. Germline V CDR1 and CDR2: MNHEY, SVGAGI. Trimming took 6 bases from V and 0 from J; bases not matched to a gene: 6.

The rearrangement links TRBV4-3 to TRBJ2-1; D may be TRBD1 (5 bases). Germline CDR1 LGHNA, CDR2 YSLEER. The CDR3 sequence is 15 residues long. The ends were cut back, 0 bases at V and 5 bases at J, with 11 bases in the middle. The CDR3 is CASSQEGPGNNEQFF. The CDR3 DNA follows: TGCGCCAGCAGCCAAGAGGGCCCAGGGAACAATGAGCAGTTCTTC.